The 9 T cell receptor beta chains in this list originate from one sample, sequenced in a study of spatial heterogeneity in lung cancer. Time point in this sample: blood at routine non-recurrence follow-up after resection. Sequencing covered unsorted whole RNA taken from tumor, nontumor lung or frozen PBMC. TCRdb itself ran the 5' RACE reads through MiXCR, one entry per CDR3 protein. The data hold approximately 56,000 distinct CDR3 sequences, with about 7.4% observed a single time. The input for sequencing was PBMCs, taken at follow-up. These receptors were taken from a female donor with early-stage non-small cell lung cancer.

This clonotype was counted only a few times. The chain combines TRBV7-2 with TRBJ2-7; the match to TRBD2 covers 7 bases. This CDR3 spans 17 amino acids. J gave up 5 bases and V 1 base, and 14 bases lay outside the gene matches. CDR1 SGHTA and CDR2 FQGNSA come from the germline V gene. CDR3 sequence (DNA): TGTGCCAGCAGCTTAGATTGGCCGGGGGGAAATCAAGACGAGCAGTACTTC. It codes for CASSLDWPGGNQDEQYF.

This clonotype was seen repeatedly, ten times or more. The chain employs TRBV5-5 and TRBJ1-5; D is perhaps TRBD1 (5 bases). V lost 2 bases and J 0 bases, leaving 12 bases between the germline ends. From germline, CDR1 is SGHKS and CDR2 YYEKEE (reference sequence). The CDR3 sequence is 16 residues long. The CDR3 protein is CASSFRYRNSNQPQHF. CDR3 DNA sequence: TGTGCCAGCAGCTTCAGATACAGGAATAGCAATCAGCCCCAGCATTTT.

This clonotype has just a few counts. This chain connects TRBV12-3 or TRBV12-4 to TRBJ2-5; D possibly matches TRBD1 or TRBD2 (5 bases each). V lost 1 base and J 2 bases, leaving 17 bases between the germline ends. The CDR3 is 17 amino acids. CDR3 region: CASSLGTGWGPQETQYF. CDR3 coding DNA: TGTGCCAGCAGTTTAGGTACAGGTTGGGGACCACAAGAGACCCAGTACTTC.

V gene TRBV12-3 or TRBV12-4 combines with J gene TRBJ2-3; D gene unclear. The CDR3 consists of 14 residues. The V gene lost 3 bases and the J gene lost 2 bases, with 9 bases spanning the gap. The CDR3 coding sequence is TGTGCCAGCAGTTTTTCTCTTATCACAGATACGCAGTATTTT. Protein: CASSFSLITDTQYF.

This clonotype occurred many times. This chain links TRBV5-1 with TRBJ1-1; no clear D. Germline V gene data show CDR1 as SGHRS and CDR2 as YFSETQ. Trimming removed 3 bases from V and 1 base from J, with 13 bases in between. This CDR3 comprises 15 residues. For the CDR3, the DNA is TGCGCCAGCAGCTATCAAACTTCAGGGAACACTGAAGCTTTCTTT. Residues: CASSYQTSGNTEAFF.

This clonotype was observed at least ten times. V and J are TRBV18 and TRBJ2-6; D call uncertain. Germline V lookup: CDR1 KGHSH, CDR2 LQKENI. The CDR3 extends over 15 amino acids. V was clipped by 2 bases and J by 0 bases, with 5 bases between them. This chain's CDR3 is CASSPTVSGANVLTF. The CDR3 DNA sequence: TGTGCCAGCTCACCAACAGTCTCTGGGGCCAACGTCCTGACTTTC.

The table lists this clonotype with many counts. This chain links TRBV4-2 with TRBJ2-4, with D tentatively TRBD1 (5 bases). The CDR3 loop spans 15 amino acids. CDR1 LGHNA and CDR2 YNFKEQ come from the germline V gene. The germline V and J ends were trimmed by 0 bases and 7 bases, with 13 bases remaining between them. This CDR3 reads CASSQEARAVNIQYF. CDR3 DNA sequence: TGTGCCAGCAGCCAAGAGGCCAGGGCGGTGAACATTCAGTACTTC.

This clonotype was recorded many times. The chain's CDR3 is CSVEGHGEDTQYF. The DNA for the CDR3 is TGCAGCGTTGAGGGACACGGGGAAGATACGCAGTATTTT. V gene TRBV29-1 combines with J gene TRBJ2-3, with D possibly matching TRBD1 (6 bases). The germline gives CDR1 SQVTM, CDR2 ANQGSEA. The CDR3 consists of 13 residues. V was trimmed by 3 bases and J by 5 bases, leaving 12 bases between them.

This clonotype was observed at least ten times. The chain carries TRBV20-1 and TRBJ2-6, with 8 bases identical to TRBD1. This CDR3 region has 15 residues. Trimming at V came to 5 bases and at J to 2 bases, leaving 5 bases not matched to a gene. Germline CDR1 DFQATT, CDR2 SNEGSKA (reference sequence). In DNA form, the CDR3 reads TGCAGTGCTGCCACAGGGGGAACTGGGGCCAACGTCCTGACTTTC. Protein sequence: CSAATGGTGANVLTF.